This TCR beta chain was recorded in a study of CD8 T cells in Susac syndrome. Overall study findings and caveats: Across the total CD8+ repertoires, around 16 Susac-specific public clones were found. The CD8+ TEMRA repertoires yielded 5 or 6 such clones. It was acknowledged in the study that the number of individuals who were included in its TCR sequencing and HLA analysis was relatively small.

Points on this clonotype: Its target is unknown.

Random hexamers were used to reverse transcribe roughly 0.5 to 1 ug of RNA. A multiplex approach, immunoSEQ multiplex PCR, amplified TCR beta CDR3 across 54 Vbeta and 13 Jbeta. TCRdb analysed the immunoSEQ multiplex PCR reads with MiXCR anew, one entry per CDR3 protein. The sample contains some 140,000 distinct CDR3 sequences, approximately 95% of which appear only once. This clonotype originated in a human donor with Susac syndrome. Sequencing used CD8+ T cells from PBMCs.

The CDR3 region has the DNA TGTGCCAGCAGCGAGCAGGGGGCGGGCACCGGGGAGCTGTTTTTT. Translated: CASSEQGAGTGELFF. The chain links TRBV7-9 to TRBJ2-2; 8 nucleotides agree with TRBD1. V lost 5 bases and J lost 4; bases outside the gene matches: 6. CDR3 size: 15 residues. CDR1 and CDR2 from the germline V gene are SEHNR and FQNEAQ (reference sequence).